Listed below are T cell receptor beta chains from one sample, sequenced in a study of OX40 agonist ivuxolimab in advanced cancers. Libraries were prepared by immunoSEQ multiplex PCR; TCRdb keeps only in-frame clonotypes and omits some of them. The sample holds 60,000 to 85,000 clones, around 94% seen once. Sequences were derived from CD4+ or CD8+ T cells sorted from blood, sampled in a trial of the OX40 agonist ivuxolimab. Receptor source: an adult with an advanced solid tumor such as melanoma, head and neck, liver or kidney cancer. Both conserved end residues are part of each CDR3. The order of the fields is clone size, J gene, D gene, V gene, CDR3 DNA, CDR3 protein. D genes are given only for firm matches. Size is omitted from some rows. Given values are once, few, many or a class for expanded clones.

-,TRBJ2-3,-,TRBV18,TGTGCCAGCTCACCCCAGTCGGCTAGCACAGATACGCAGTATTTT,CASSPQSASTDTQYF
-,TRBJ2-2,-,TRBV7-9,TGTGCCAGCAGTGTAATGGGGAAAACCGGGGAGCTGTTTTTT,CASSVMGKTGELFF
-,TRBJ1-1,TRBD1,TRBV4-1,TGCGCCAGCAGCCCCTACCGGACAGGGATGACTGAAGCTTTCTTT,CASSPYRTGMTEAFF
-,TRBJ2-7,TRBD1,TRBV11-1,TGTGCCAGCAGCGATCGGGACAGGGGGCCCTCCATCTACGAGCAGTACTTC,CASSDRDRGPSIYEQYF
-,TRBJ1-4,-,TRBV18,TGTGCCAGCTCACCATCGACAGCAGCAACTAATGAAAAACTGTTTTTT,CASSPSTAATNEKLFF
-,TRBJ2-7,-,TRBV5-1,TGCGCCAGCAGCTTGGAGGGAGGTAACTACGAGCAGTACTTC,CASSLEGGNYEQYF
-,TRBJ2-7,-,TRBV27,TGTGCCAGCAGTTTATCCGGACACACCTACGAGCAGTACTTC,CASSLSGHTYEQYF
-,TRBJ1-2,-,TRBV7-6,TGTGCCAGCAGCGACGAGTTACAGGGAGGAGATGGCTACACCTTC,CASSDELQGGDGYTF
-,TRBJ2-2,-,TRBV5-8,TGTGCCAGCCCGTCCGGGGCATACACGAACACCGGGGAGCTGTTTTTT,CASPSGAYTNTGELFF
-,TRBJ2-5,-,TRBV9,TGTGCCAGCAGCGTAGAGGGAGGGGGGGCGGTACAAGAGACCCAGTACTTC,CASSVEGGGAVQETQYF
-,TRBJ2-7,-,TRBV6-5,TGTGCCAGCATCTCCGGACCCTACGAGCAGTACTTC,CASISGPYEQYF
once,TRBJ1-4,TRBD1,TRBV29-1,TGCAGCGTTCTACAGGGGGTGAATGAAAAACTGTTTTTT,CSVLQGVNEKLFF
-,TRBJ2-7,TRBD1,TRBV27,TGTGCCAGCAGCCCCCGGGACAGGGGAGCTAGGGAGCAGTACTTC,CASSPRDRGAREQYF
-,TRBJ1-5,-,TRBV13,TGTGCCAGCAGCTTGAAAGGTAGTGGGCCCCAGCATTTT,CASSLKGSGPQHF
once,TRBJ2-7,TRBD2,TRBV7-7,TGTGCTAGCAGCCCCGCGGGGGAGGTCGAGCAGTACTTC,CASSPAGEVEQYF
-,TRBJ2-1,-,TRBV6-5,TGTGCCAGCAGTGGGTCTTACAATGAGCAGTTCTTC,CASSGSYNEQFF
-,TRBJ2-7,TRBD1,TRBV19,TGTGCCAGTAGCTGGACAGGGGAGCACGAGCAGTACTTC,CASSWTGEHEQYF
-,TRBJ2-7,-,TRBV4-1,TGCGCCAGCAGCCCCAGGGAGCTCTACGAGCAGTACTTC,CASSPRELYEQYF
-,TRBJ2-2,TRBD1,TRBV2,TGTGCCAGCAGTACCGAAGGGACAGGGATCAACACCGGGGAGCTGTTTTTT,CASSTEGTGINTGELFF
-,TRBJ2-7,-,TRBV18,TGTGCCAGCTCACCTTCGGACAGCGAGGACGAGCAGTACTTC,CASSPSDSEDEQYF
once,TRBJ1-4,-,TRBV23-1,TGCGCCAGCACAGACGGTCCCGTTGCAACTAATGAAAAACTGTTTTTT,CASTDGPVATNEKLFF
-,TRBJ2-1,-,TRBV11-2,TGTGCCAGCAGCTTAGGAGTAGTAAAAGGAAATGAGCAGTTCTTC,CASSLGVVKGNEQFF
-,TRBJ2-4,TRBD1,TRBV19,TGTGCCAGTACAGAAACAGGGGTAAACATTCAGTACTTC,CASTETGVNIQYF
-,TRBJ1-5,TRBD1,TRBV7-9,TGTGCCAGCAGCTTCCACGGGACGACAGGGGGAGATCAGCCCCAGCATTTT,CASSFHGTTGGDQPQHF
-,TRBJ2-7,-,TRBV6-5,TGTGCCAGCAGTTACGCCATCTCCTACGAGCAGTACTTC,CASSYAISYEQYF
-,TRBJ1-5,-,TRBV6-5,TGTGCCACCTGTCCCGGGCAGCCCCAGCATTTT,CATCPGQPQHF
-,TRBJ1-2,TRBD1,TRBV28,TGTGCCAGCAGTTCGACAGGGGGCATTACCGGCTACACCTTC,CASSSTGGITGYTF
-,TRBJ1-1,-,TRBV29-1,TGCAGCGTTAATTTAGCCTTGATGGGCCTCATGAACACTGAAGCTTTCTTT,CSVNLALMGLMNTEAFF
-,TRBJ2-7,-,TRBV11-2,TGTGCCAGCAGCTCCGAGGGACTCCTATACGAGCAGTACTTC,CASSSEGLLYEQYF